This entry lists 15 T cell receptor beta chains sequenced from one sample in a study of siplizumab effects on memory and regulatory T cells (dated by TCRdb to between 2019 and 2020). The protocol used for the library was the immunoSEQ multiplex PCR assay. Here the immuneACCESS table is served through TCRdb, limited to in-frame sequences with V and J called. Missing clones are a known gap in these copies; in checked studies unresolved V genes cover under half, and the rest lacks a known reason. The sample table shows about 120,000 clones, and 80% to 95% are seen once. The ten largest clones add up to 1.3% of the sample. The sequenced material came from CD4+ T cells sorted from blood. All receptors come from a human donor in good health.

J is TRBJ2-7 and V is TRBV5-1; TRBD1 matches at 7 bases. The CDR3 covers 15 residues. The germline gives CDR1 SGHRS, CDR2 YFSETQ. Unmatched junction bases numbered 9, after V lost 4 bases and J lost 2 bases. In DNA, the CDR3 is TGCGCCAGCAGCCAAACGACAGGGACAACCTACGAGCAGTACTTC. It codes for CASSQTTGTTYEQYF.

A few counts support this clone. The chain couples TRBV7-2 to TRBJ1-5; weak D call: TRBD1 (5 bases). Deletions cut 1 base from V and 3 bases from J, with 10 bases between. The CDR3 consists of 15 residues. Looked up from germline, CDR1 is SGHTA and CDR2 is FQGNSA. The CDR3 loop is CASSLEGTTNQPQHF. As DNA, the CDR3 is TGTGCCAGCAGCTTAGAGGGGACTACCAATCAGCCCCAGCATTTT.

This clone has only a few counts. The J gene is TRBJ1-2, the V gene TRBV5-8; 7 nucleotides line up with TRBD1. This CDR3 has 14 residues. Germline V gene data show CDR1 as SGHTS and CDR2 as YDEGEE. V trimming: 3 bases; J trimming: 4 bases; junction bases outside the gene matches: 6. The CDR3 nucleotides are TGTGCCAGCAGCTCGACAGGGTTGCTCTATGGCTACACCTTC. This codes for CASSSTGLLYGYTF.

This clone has only a few counts. Other nucleotide sequences from this sample produce the same CDR3. The chain is built from TRBV9 and TRBJ2-1, with TRBD2 matching over 12 bases. The germline V gene has CDR1 SGDLS and CDR2 YYNGEE. Trimming cost V 0 bases and J 2 bases; bases outside gene matches: 0. The CDR3 has 16 amino acids. Here the CDR3 DNA reads TGTGCCAGCAGCGTAGGGACTAGCGGGGCCTACAATGAGCAGTTCTTC. Encoded protein: CASSVGTSGAYNEQFF.

This clone was seen only once. The CDR3 loop reads CASSPEAWTDTQYF. DNA for the CDR3: TGTGCCAGCAGCCCCGAGGCGTGGACAGATACGCAGTATTTT. The chain recombines TRBV11-3 with TRBJ2-3; D is uncertain. Trimming shortened V by 5 bases and J by 3 bases, and 12 bases separated the two germline ends. This CDR3 is built from 14 residues. Germline lookup yields CDR1 SGHNT and CDR2 YENEEA. Full variable domain (missing parts from reference TRBV11-3 and TRBJ2-3): EAGVVQSPRYKIIEKKQPVAFWCNPISGHNTLYWYLQNLGQGPELLIRYENEEAVDDSQLPKDRFSAERLKGVDSTLKIQPAELGDSAVYLCASSPEAWTDTQYFGPGTRLTVL.

As concerns this clone: Other DNA sequences in this specimen translate into the identical CDR3. The rearrangement links TRBV5-4 to TRBJ2-3; D is unclear. The V end was cut by 1 base, the J end by 4 bases, with 10 bases between. The length of the CDR3 is 14 residues. In germline, CDR1 is SGHNT, CDR2 YYREEE (reference sequence). The DNA for the CDR3 is TGTGCCAGCAGCTTGACCGGAAGGGCAGATACGCAGTATTTT. Amino acids: CASSLTGRADTQYF.

J is TRBJ2-2 and V is TRBV20-1; TRBD2 is a possible D gene (5 bases). The CDR3 contains 11 residues. V lost 3 bases and J lost 7, with 6 bases in between. The germline V gene has CDR1 DFQATT and CDR2 SNEGSKA (reference sequence). This chain's CDR3 is CSARTNGELFF. For the CDR3, the DNA is TGCAGTGCTAGGACTAACGGGGAGCTGTTTTTT.

The chain links TRBV12-5 to TRBJ2-1; 8 bases map to TRBD2. J was trimmed by 9 bases and V by 6 bases; bases with no gene match: 10. CDR3 length: 14 residues. Germline CDR1 is LGHNT and CDR2 is FRNRAP. Here the CDR3 reads CASGLAGGRGEQFF. The CDR3 nucleotides read TGTGCTAGTGGACTTGCGGGGGGAAGGGGTGAGCAGTTCTTC.

The chain links TRBV7-9 to TRBJ1-2; D possibly corresponds to TRBD1 (5 bases). V lost 5 bases and J lost 5, with 21 bases in between. The CDR3 extends over 16 amino acids. The germline V gene has CDR1 SEHNR and CDR2 FQNEAQ (reference sequence). CDR3 sequence: CASSPPPGLQPYGYTF. For the CDR3, the DNA is TGTGCCAGCAGCCCGCCCCCGGGACTACAACCTTATGGCTACACCTTC.

This chain joins TRBV6-6 and TRBJ2-3; 10 positions match TRBD2. The V gene end was trimmed by 9 bases and the J gene end by 6 bases; junction bases not matched to a gene: 15. Germline lookup yields CDR1 MNHNY and CDR2 SVGAGI (reference sequence). The CDR3 contains 16 residues. The CDR3 loop is CASRLAGFGVPDTQYF. CDR3 DNA: TGTGCCAGTCGACTAGCGGGCTTTGGGGTTCCTGATACGCAGTATTTT.

This clone was counted a single time. The rearrangement uses TRBV19 and TRBJ2-7, with 10 bases lining up with TRBD1. Germline assignment: CDR1 LNHDA and CDR2 SQIVND (reference sequence). V was pared by 6 bases and J by 2 bases, with 4 bases of the junction left unmatched. The CDR3 runs to 14 residues. The CDR3 loop reads CASSRQGATYEQYF. The CDR3 nucleotides are TGTGCCAGTAGCCGACAGGGGGCCACCTACGAGCAGTACTTC. Full variable domain (rest looked up from reference TRBV19 and TRBJ2-7): DGGITQSPKYLFRKEGQNVTLSCEQNLNHDAMYWYRQDPGQGLRLIYYSQIVNDFQKGDIAEGYSVSREKKESFPLTVTSAQKNPTAFYLCASSRQGATYEQYFGPGTRLTVT.

J is TRBJ2-7 and V is TRBV6-5, with D maybe TRBD1 (5 bases). This CDR3 is 14 amino acids long. V dropped 0 bases and J dropped 2 bases, with 8 bases sitting between them. Germline V gene lookup returns CDR1 MNHEY and CDR2 SVGAGI. The CDR3 loop is CASSYSAGTYEQYF. In DNA, the CDR3 is TGTGCCAGCAGTTACTCCGCAGGGACCTACGAGCAGTACTTC.

The chain is built from TRBV11-1 and TRBJ2-2; 9 bases fit TRBD2. Germline assignment: CDR1 SGHAT and CDR2 FQDESV (reference sequence). CDR3 length: 18 residues. Trimming at V came to 1 base and at J to 3 bases, leaving 9 bases not matched to a gene. CDR3 sequence (DNA): TGTGCCAGCAGCTTAGGGGAGCGGGGGGCGGTGGACACCGGGGAGCTGTTTTTT. Its protein is CASSLGERGAVDTGELFF.

The chain employs TRBV6-6 and TRBJ1-2, with unresolved D. Germline V lookup: CDR1 MNHNY, CDR2 SVGAGI (reference sequence). The V end was cut by 7 bases, the J end by 8 bases, with 20 bases between. The CDR3 spans 14 residues. The CDR3 bases are TGTGCCAGCACCACCGATAGAGAATCCGAGGGCTACACCTTC. Translating gives CASTTDRESEGYTF.

The chain has TRBV4-1 and TRBJ2-3; D uncertain. The CDR3 runs to 16 residues. The germline V gene encodes CDR1 MGHRA and CDR2 YSYEKL. Trimming shortened V by 3 bases and J by 4 bases, and 17 bases separated the two germline ends. The CDR3 spells CASSQVRAGWSDTQYF. DNA for the CDR3: TGCGCCAGCAGCCAGGTTAGGGCAGGTTGGTCAGATACGCAGTATTTT.